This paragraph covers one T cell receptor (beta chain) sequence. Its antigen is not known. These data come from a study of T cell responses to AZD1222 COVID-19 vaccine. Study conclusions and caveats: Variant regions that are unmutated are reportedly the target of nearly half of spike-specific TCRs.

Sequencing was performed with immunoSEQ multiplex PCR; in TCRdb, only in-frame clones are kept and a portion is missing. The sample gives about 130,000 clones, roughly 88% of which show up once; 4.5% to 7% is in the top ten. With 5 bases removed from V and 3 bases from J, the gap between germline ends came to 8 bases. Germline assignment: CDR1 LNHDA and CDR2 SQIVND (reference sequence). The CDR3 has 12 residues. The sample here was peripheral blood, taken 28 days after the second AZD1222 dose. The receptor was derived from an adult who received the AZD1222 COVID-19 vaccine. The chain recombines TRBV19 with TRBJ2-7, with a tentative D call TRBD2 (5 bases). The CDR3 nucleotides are TGTGCCAGTAGTCCGGGAAACTACGAGCAGTACTTC. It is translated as CASSPGNYEQYF. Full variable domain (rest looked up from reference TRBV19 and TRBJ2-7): DGGITQSPKYLFRKEGQNVTLSCEQNLNHDAMYWYRQDPGQGLRLIYYSQIVNDFQKGDIAEGYSVSREKKESFPLTVTSAQKNPTAFYLCASSPGNYEQYFGPGTRLTVT.